The next 23 T cell receptor beta chains were all read from a single sample in a study of cytomegalovirus exposure and HLA in healthy donors. Data came from immunoSEQ multiplex PCR; TCRdb stores just in-frame clones and leaves some out. The sample holds some 310,000 clones, over 75% seen once. Sequences were obtained from PBMCs. The receptors originated from a man aged 25-40 years in good health and CMV-seronegative.

In nucleotides, the CDR3 is TGCGCCAGCAGCCAAGACGCTTACAACAGGCTGACAGGACCTGGAAACACCATATATTTT. Amino acids: CASSQDAYNRLTGPGNTIYF. The chain combines TRBV4-1 with TRBJ1-3; D might be TRBD1 (6 bases). V was clipped by 0 bases and J by 2 bases, with 23 bases between them. This CDR3 has 20 amino acids. Germline loops: CDR1 MGHRA, CDR2 YSYEKL.

The chain joins TRBV7-8 to TRBJ1-4; D might be TRBD1 (5 bases). V lost 1 base to trimming and J lost 10 bases, with 16 bases between them. This CDR3 has 15 amino acids. Per germline, CDR1 SGHVS and CDR2 FQNEAQ. Here the CDR3 DNA reads TGTGCCAGCAGCTTAGTAGCAGGGCTCGGTTTAAAACTGTTTTTT. It encodes CASSLVAGLGLKLFF.

The genes are TRBV5-1 and TRBJ1-1; D is ambiguous. In germline, CDR1 is SGHRS, CDR2 YFSETQ. The CDR3 loop spans 17 amino acids. Between the trimmed V and J ends, which lost 4 bases and 3 bases, there was a span of 22 bases. The CDR3 bases are TGCGCCAGCAGCCGCCGTCAAAGCGCGAGGCGGGACACTGAAGCTTTCTTT. It codes for CASSRRQSARRDTEAFF.

DNA of the CDR3: TGTGCCAGCAGTTTCTTTGTCGCAGATACGCAGTATTTT. Amino acids: CASSFFVADTQYF. The rearrangement links TRBV27 to TRBJ2-3; D gene uncertain. The CDR3 runs to 13 residues. Trimming pared 3 bases from V and 4 bases from J, leaving 8 bases between. CDR1 and CDR2 from the germline V gene are MNHEY and SMNVEV (reference sequence).

The chain carries TRBV5-1 and TRBJ2-2, with 9 positions matching TRBD1. Germline loops: CDR1 SGHRS, CDR2 YFSETQ. Trimming at V came to 3 bases and at J to 4 bases, leaving 10 bases not matched to a gene. The CDR3 is 17 amino acids. The DNA for the CDR3 is TGCGCCAGCAGCTCGTCCGGGACAGGGTTGGGCACCGGGGAGCTGTTTTTT. Its protein product is CASSSSGTGLGTGELFF.

The V call is TRBV11-2, the J call TRBJ1-6; D gene uncertain. Germline CDR1 is SGHAT and CDR2 is FQNNGV. The V end lost 1 base, the J end lost 0 bases, and 10 bases lay between the germline ends. The CDR3 is 17 residues long. This chain's CDR3 is CASSLGKRSSYNSPLHF. DNA for the CDR3: TGTGCCAGCAGCTTAGGAAAAAGGAGCTCCTATAATTCACCCCTCCACTTT.

J is TRBJ1-2 and V is TRBV15, with D possibly TRBD1 on 6 matching bases. Germline-derived CDR1 and CDR2 are LNHNV and YYDKDF (reference sequence). This CDR3 contains 17 residues. Deletions cut 5 bases from V and 2 bases from J, with 21 bases between. The CDR3 nucleotides are TGTGCCACCAGCGGGCGTATAGGGACATACCAGAACTATGGCTACACCTTC. Its protein product is CATSGRIGTYQNYGYTF.

The rearrangement uses TRBV30 and TRBJ2-3; D perhaps matches TRBD1 (6 bases). CDR3 size: 14 residues. The V gene's germline CDR1 is GTSNPN and CDR2 SVGIG (reference sequence). Trimming took off 5 bases at V and 1 base at J, with 13 bases between the two ends. CDR3 amino acids: CAWGGLRGTDTQYF. For the CDR3, the DNA is TGTGCCTGGGGGGGCCTCCGGGGCACAGATACGCAGTATTTT.

The CDR3 region has the DNA TGTGCCAGTAGTATAGGGACAGGAACTCCCTACGAGCAGTACTTC. Protein sequence: CASSIGTGTPYEQYF. The V gene is TRBV19, the J gene TRBJ2-7; 7 bases are a match to TRBD1. The CDR3 totals 15 residues. V gave up 1 base and J gave up 2 bases; unmatched junction bases: 5. Germline assignment: CDR1 LNHDA and CDR2 SQIVND (reference sequence). Variable domain in full (rest from reference TRBV19 and TRBJ2-7): DGGITQSPKYLFRKEGQNVTLSCEQNLNHDAMYWYRQDPGQGLRLIYYSQIVNDFQKGDIAEGYSVSREKKESFPLTVTSAQKNPTAFYLCASSIGTGTPYEQYFGPGTRLTVT.

The chain couples TRBV27 to TRBJ2-1, with 8 positions matching TRBD2. Per germline, CDR1 MNHEY and CDR2 SMNVEV (reference sequence). The CDR3 length is 13 residues. With 7 bases clipped from V and 8 bases from J, the junction kept 7 bases outside the gene matches. In nucleotides, the CDR3 is TGTGCCAGCACGGGAGGGGGGGTAGATGAGCAGTTCTTC. Translation: CASTGGGVDEQFF.

The table lists this clone with a count of one. CDR3 amino acids: CASSYQGTSTDTQYF. As DNA, the CDR3 is TGTGCCAGCAGTTACCAAGGGACTAGCACAGATACGCAGTATTTT. The chain employs TRBV6-5 and TRBJ2-3, with D possibly matching TRBD2 (6 bases). The CDR3 loop spans 15 amino acids. V lost 2 bases and J 0 bases, leaving 9 bases between the germline ends. Germline V gene data show CDR1 as MNHEY and CDR2 as SVGAGI.

The chain carries TRBV27 and TRBJ2-7; 8 positions match TRBD2. The CDR3 contains 16 residues. Germline CDR1 and CDR2: MNHEY and SMNVEV (reference sequence). Losses at the gene ends were 2 bases for V and 2 bases for J; bases not matched to a gene: 8. This CDR3 reads CASSLTVAGGTYEQYF. The CDR3 bases are TGTGCCAGCAGTTTAACGGTGGCGGGGGGTACCTACGAGCAGTACTTC.

The V gene is TRBV4-3, the J gene TRBJ2-1, with D tentatively TRBD2 (6 bases). Germline CDR1 and CDR2: LGHNA and YSLEER. V was pared by 0 bases and J by 2 bases, with 14 bases between. The length of the CDR3 is 17 residues. The CDR3 here is CASSQDGGVGTYNEQFF. For the CDR3, the DNA is TGCGCCAGCAGCCAAGATGGAGGGGTCGGGACCTACAATGAGCAGTTCTTC.

The V gene is TRBV7-9, the J gene TRBJ1-2; the D is unclear. V lost 4 bases and J 3 bases, leaving 12 bases between the germline ends. This CDR3 region has 14 residues. Germline V lookup: CDR1 SEHNR, CDR2 FQNEAQ (reference sequence). This chain's CDR3 is CASSSGMAYYGYTF. The CDR3 region has the DNA TGTGCCAGCAGCTCCGGGATGGCCTACTATGGCTACACCTTC.

As to this clone: Other DNA sequences within the sample encode an identical CDR3. This rearrangement joins TRBV6-4 to TRBJ2-3; 8 nucleotides agree with TRBD2. CDR3 length equals 16 residues. The junction had 2 bases not matched to a gene; V was cut back by 0 bases and J by 0 bases. Per germline, CDR1 MRHNA and CDR2 SNTAGT. CDR3 sequence reads: CASSDSAGGSTDTQYF. The CDR3 DNA follows: TGTGCCAGCAGTGACTCCGCGGGGGGAAGCACAGATACGCAGTATTTT.

V is TRBV6-5 and J is TRBJ2-5; the D is unclear. The germline V gene encodes CDR1 MNHEY and CDR2 SVGAGI. V lost 4 bases, J lost 5 bases, and 20 bases lay in between. The CDR3 has 16 residues. Here the CDR3 DNA reads TGTGCCAGCAGTTCACTCAGACTCCCCTATGTGGAGACCCAGTACTTC. Its translation is CASSSLRLPYVETQYF.

The J gene is TRBJ1-6, the V gene TRBV5-4; no clear D gene. This CDR3 contains 13 residues. Between the trimmed V and J ends, which lost 4 bases and 5 bases, there was a span of 7 bases. The V gene's germline CDR1 is SGHNT and CDR2 YYREEE (reference sequence). This chain's CDR3 is CASSRQDNSPLHF. The CDR3 DNA is TGTGCCAGCAGCCGACAAGATAATTCACCCCTCCACTTT.

The CDR3 DNA sequence: TGTGCCAGCAGCTCCGGGACAGGGAATGAAAAACTGTTTTTT. It translates to CASSSGTGNEKLFF. The rearrangement joins TRBV7-2 to TRBJ1-4; 9 nucleotides match TRBD1. There are 14 residues in the CDR3. V dropped 4 bases and J dropped 5; count of bases not matched to a gene: 2. CDR1 and CDR2 from the germline V gene are SGHTA and FQGNSA.

The V call is TRBV2, the J call TRBJ2-5; TRBD1 agrees at 10 bases. The CDR3 is 16 residues long. The germline V gene encodes CDR1 SNHLY and CDR2 FYNNEI. V shed 11 bases and J 6 bases; nucleotides not matched to a gene: 18. CDR3 nucleotides: TGTGCCGCCCAGGCGGGACAGGGGCGTCCGGTGAAGACCCAGTACTTC. This translates into CAAQAGQGRPVKTQYF. Using reference TRBV2 and TRBJ2-5 for the parts outside the CDR3, the full variable domain is EPEVTQTPSHQVTQMGQEVILRCVPISNHLYFYWYRQILGQKVEFLVSFYNNEISEKSEIFDDQFSVERPDGSNFTLKIRSTKLEDSAMYFCAAQAGQGRPVKTQYFGPGTRLLVL.

The V gene is TRBV19, the J gene TRBJ1-5; D uncertain. This CDR3 is built from 15 residues. The V gene's germline CDR1 is LNHDA and CDR2 SQIVND (reference sequence). The V end lost 3 bases, the J end lost 7 bases, and 16 bases lay between the germline ends. The CDR3: CASSMEANSGQPQHF. DNA for the CDR3: TGTGCCAGTAGTATGGAGGCAAACTCTGGGCAGCCCCAGCATTTT.

V is TRBV29-1 and J is TRBJ1-1; TRBD1 is a possible D gene (6 bases). Deletions cut 7 bases from V and 1 base from J, with 13 bases between. In germline, CDR1 is SQVTM, CDR2 ANQGSEA. This CDR3 comprises 13 residues. The CDR3 nucleotides read TGCAGCGCTGCCAACAGGGCGAACACTGAAGCTTTCTTT. This translates into CSAANRANTEAFF.

The V and J genes are TRBV19 and TRBJ1-4, with 8 bases identical to TRBD1. This CDR3 is 14 amino acids long. Trimming removed 6 bases from V and 6 bases from J; junction bases left unmatched: 6. Germline values: CDR1 LNHDA, CDR2 SQIVND (reference sequence). The CDR3 sequence: CASRTPTGDEKLFF. DNA for the CDR3: TGTGCCAGTAGGACCCCGACAGGGGATGAAAAACTGTTTTTT.

The chain carries TRBV18 and TRBJ2-6, with 10 bases fitting TRBD1. The CDR3 has 19 residues. Germline values: CDR1 KGHSH, CDR2 LQKENI. V lost 4 bases, J lost 2 bases, and 11 bases stayed unmatched. This chain's CDR3 is CASSLRVPGQGTGANVLTF. The CDR3 DNA reads as TGTGCCAGCTCACTCAGGGTCCCGGGACAGGGGACTGGGGCCAACGTCCTGACTTTC.